The clone carrying this T cell receptor beta chain occurred a few times. Its antigen is not known. Total RNA extraction produced at least 5.5 micrograms (per sample) for the study. It was with a sample-barcoded 5' primer and a J-beta primer mix that a second PCR of roughly 7 to 12 cycles was run. Carrying 12 random nucleotides, a template-switch adaptor labeled each individual cDNA molecule. TCRdb reprocessed the 5' RACE reads via MiXCR and lists one record per CDR3 protein. Among fewer than 2,000,000 distinct CDR3 sequences listed, around 35% were seen once. This specimen comes from a study of blood T cells in healthy people across ages. Regarding the study as a whole: A strong correlation between TCR beta diversity and naive T cell percentage was seen.

The CDR3 loop spans 15 amino acids. Germline lookup yields CDR1 SGHKS and CDR2 YYEKEE (reference sequence). The V and J ends lost 0 bases and 6 bases, in that order; junction bases with no gene match: 8. Input material: blood. J is TRBJ1-2 and V is TRBV5-5; 7 bases fit TRBD1. The sequence came from a woman aged 25 to 39 in good health. Written as DNA, the CDR3 is TGTGCCAGCAGCTTGGGAACAGGGGCTTTGAATGGCTACACCTTC. Protein: CASSLGTGALNGYTF.